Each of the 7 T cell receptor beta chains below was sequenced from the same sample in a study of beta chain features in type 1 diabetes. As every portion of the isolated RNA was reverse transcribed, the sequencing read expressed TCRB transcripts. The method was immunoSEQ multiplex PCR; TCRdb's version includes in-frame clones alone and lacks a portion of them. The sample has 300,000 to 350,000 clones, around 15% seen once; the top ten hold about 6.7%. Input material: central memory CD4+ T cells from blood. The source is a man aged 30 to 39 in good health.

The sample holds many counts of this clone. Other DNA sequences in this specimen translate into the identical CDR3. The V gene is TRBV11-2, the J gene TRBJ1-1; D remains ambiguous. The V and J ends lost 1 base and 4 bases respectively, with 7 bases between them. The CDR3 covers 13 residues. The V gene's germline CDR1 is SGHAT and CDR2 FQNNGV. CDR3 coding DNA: TGTGCCAGCAGCTTAGGTGCGGGCACTGAAGCTTTCTTT. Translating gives CASSLGAGTEAFF. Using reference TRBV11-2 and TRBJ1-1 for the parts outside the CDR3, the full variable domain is EAGVAQSPRYKIIEKRQSVAFWCNPISGHATLYWYQQILGQGPKLLIQFQNNGVVDDSQLPKDRFSAERLKGVDSTLKIQPAKLEDSAVYLCASSLGAGTEAFFGQGTRLTVV.

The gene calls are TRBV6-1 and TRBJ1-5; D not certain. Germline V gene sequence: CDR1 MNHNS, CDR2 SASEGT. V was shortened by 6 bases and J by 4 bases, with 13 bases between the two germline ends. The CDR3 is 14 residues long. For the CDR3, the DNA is TGTGCCAGCAGCCCCGGACCGGGGAATCAGCCCCAGCATTTT. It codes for CASSPGPGNQPQHF.

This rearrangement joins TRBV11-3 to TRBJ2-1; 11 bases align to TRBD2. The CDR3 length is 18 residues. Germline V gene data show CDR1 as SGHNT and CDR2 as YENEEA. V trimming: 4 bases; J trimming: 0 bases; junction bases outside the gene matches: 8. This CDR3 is CASSSGTSGTNSYNEQFF. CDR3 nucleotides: TGTGCCAGCAGCTCGGGGACTAGCGGCACTAACTCCTACAATGAGCAGTTCTTC.

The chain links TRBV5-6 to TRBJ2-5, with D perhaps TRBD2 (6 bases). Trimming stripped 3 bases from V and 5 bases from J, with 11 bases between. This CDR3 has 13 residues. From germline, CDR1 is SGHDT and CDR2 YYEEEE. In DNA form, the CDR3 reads TGTGCCAGCAGCTACGCAGGGAGGGAGACCCAGTACTTC. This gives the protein CASSYAGRETQYF.

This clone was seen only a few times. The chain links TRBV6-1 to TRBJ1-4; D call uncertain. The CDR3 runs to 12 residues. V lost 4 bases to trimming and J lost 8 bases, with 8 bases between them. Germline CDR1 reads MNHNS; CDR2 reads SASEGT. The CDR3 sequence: CASSALGEKLFF. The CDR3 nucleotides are TGTGCCAGCAGTGCCCTCGGGGAAAAACTGTTTTTT.

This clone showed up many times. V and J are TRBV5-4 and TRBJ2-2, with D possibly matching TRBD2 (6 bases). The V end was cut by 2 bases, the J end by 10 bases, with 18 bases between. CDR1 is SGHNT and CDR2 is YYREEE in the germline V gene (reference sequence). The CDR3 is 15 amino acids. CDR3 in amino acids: CASSFKGAGRTELFF. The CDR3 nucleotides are TGTGCCAGCAGCTTTAAAGGTGCGGGGCGAACGGAGCTGTTTTTT.

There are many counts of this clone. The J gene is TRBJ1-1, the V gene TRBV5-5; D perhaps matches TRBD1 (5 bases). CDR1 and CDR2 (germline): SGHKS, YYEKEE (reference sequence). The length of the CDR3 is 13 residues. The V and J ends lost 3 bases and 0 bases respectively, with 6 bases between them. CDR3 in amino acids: CASSWTLNTEAFF. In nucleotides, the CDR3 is TGTGCCAGCAGCTGGACACTGAACACTGAAGCTTTCTTT.